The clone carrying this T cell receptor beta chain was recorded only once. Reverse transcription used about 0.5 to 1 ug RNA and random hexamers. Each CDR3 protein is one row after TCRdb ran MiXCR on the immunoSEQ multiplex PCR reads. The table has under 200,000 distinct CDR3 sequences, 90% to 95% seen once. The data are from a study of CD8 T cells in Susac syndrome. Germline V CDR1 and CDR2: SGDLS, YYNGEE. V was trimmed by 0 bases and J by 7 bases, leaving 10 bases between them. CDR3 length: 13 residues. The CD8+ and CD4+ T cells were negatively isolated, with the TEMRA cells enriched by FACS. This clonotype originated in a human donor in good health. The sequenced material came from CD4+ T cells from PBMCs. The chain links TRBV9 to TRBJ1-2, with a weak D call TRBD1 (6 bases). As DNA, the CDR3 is TGTGCCAGCAGCGTAGCGGGGGCTGCTGGCTACACCTTC. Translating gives CASSVAGAAGYTF.